This T cell receptor beta chain was recovered during a study of CD8+CD57+ T cells in acquired aplastic anemia. Study at large: Sorted CD4+ and CD8+ cells gave an average of roughly 3.3 ug of DNA.

Genomic DNA acted as the template from which TCR beta VDJ combination and CDR3 sequence profiling were carried out. TCRdb processed the reads anew with MiXCR; each CDR3 protein has one entry. This table holds approximately 470,000 distinct CDR3 sequences, more than 25% found once. Previously, flow cytometry had revealed CD8+CD57+ cell expansion in the patients chosen for sequencing. This clonotype was counted at least ten times. This CDR3 has 13 residues. Germline CDR1 and CDR2: SGHTA and FQGNSA. V lost 0 bases and J lost 3, with 5 bases in between. The TCR originated in a human donor with aplastic anemia. The specimen sequenced was sorted CD4+, CD8+, or CD8+CD57+ T cells (not recorded which) from PBMCs. This rearrangement joins TRBV7-2 to TRBJ1-1; D remains ambiguous. This CDR3 reads CASSLATYTEAFF. CDR3 DNA: TGTGCCAGCAGCTTAGCGACATACACTGAAGCTTTCTTT.